This TCR beta chain was found in a study of T cell changes during pregnancy in multiple sclerosis (dated by TCRdb to between 2018 and 2021). Concerning the study at large: The study looked at changes in the T cell repertoire across pregnancy in women with multiple sclerosis.

V is reduced by 4 bases and J by 2 bases, leaving a spacing of 13 bases between them. The germline V gene encodes CDR1 SGHVS and CDR2 FQNEAQ. Including cysteine and phenylalanine, the CDR3 has 15 amino acids. Here the CDR3 DNA is all that survives: 45 bases in frame from base 1. The library relied on the immunoSEQ multiplex PCR assay. Here the immuneACCESS table is served through TCRdb, limited to in-frame sequences with V and J called. Missing clones are a known gap in these copies; in checked studies unresolved V genes cover under half, and the rest lacks a known reason. The sample yields about 75,000 clones; more than 70% were counted once. Approximately 0.97% of the sample comes from the top ten. As for this clone: Its antigen has not been determined. Base quality data are lacking; no much larger clone is found one base away.

This chain joins TRBV7-8 to TRBJ2-3; the D gene lacks a confident call. This specimen consisted of peripheral blood, obtained in the first trimester of pregnancy. This TCR derives from a female donor in good health, enrolled as a control in a pregnancy study. The CDR3 region has the sequence CASSSYRLVTDTQYF. The sequenced DNA is TGTGCCAGCAGCTCCTACCGACTGGTCACAGATACGCAGTATTTT.